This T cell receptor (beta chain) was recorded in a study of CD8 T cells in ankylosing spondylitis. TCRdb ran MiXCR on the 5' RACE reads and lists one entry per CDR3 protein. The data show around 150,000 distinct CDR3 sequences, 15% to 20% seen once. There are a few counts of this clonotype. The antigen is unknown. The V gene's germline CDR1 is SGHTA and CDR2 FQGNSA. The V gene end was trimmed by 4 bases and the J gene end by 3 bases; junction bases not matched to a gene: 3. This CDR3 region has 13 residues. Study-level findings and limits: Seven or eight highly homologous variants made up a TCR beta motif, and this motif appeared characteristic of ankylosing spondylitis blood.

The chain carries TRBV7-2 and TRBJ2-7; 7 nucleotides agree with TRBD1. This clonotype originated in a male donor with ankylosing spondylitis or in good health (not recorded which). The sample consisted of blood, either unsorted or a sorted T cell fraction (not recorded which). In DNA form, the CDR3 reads TGTGCCAGCAGCTACGGGACAGTCTACGAGCAGTACTTC. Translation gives CASSYGTVYEQYF.